This TCR beta chain was documented in a study of response to subunit inactivated influenza vaccine. Study-wide results and caveats: T cells newly recruited by each seasonal influenza vaccination are few, the authors suggested.

TCRdb itself ran the RT-PCR reads through MiXCR, one entry per CDR3 protein. The repertoire holds around 530,000 distinct CDR3 sequences, with approximately 12% as singletons. Per germline, CDR1 MNHNS and CDR2 SASEGT. The V end was cut by 4 bases, the J end by 0 bases, with 13 bases between. The CDR3 length is 17 residues. This clonotype has more than one count but fewer than ten. No antigen is known for it. The specimen comprised PBMCs from blood, sampled on the day of vaccination. The receptor was derived from a man aged 50 to 60 who received an inactivated influenza vaccine. The genes are TRBV6-1 and TRBJ1-6; D remains unclear. CDR3 region: CASSGLAGSSYNSPLHF. CDR3 nucleotide sequence: TGTGCCAGCAGTGGACTTGCGGGGAGCTCCTATAATTCACCCCTCCACTTT.